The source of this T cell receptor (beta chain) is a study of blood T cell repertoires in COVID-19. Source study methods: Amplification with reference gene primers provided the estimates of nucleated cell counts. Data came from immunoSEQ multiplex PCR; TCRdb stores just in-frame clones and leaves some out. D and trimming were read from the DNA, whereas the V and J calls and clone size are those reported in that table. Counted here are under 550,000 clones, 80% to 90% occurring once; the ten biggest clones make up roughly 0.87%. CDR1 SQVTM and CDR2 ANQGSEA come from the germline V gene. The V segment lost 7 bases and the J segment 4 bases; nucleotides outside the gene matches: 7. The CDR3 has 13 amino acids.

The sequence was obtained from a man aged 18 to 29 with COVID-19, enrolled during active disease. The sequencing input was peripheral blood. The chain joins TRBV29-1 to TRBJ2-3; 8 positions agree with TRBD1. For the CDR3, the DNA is TGCAGCGCCTCAGGGGGCCCCGCAGATACGCAGTATTTT. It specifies CSASGGPADTQYF.